The table lists the clone carrying this T cell receptor beta chain with a count of one. Treatment indicated: oral pan-JAK inhibitor, 5-10 mg twice daily. The ends lost 3 bases at V and 0 bases at J; junction bases unmatched: 7. The CDR3 totals 17 residues. CDR1 is SGHDT, CDR2 YYEEEE, per germline. Sequencing used cDNA as its template, made by extracting RNA and reverse transcribing it. Measured with immunoSEQ multiplex PCR; TCRdb has only the in-frame clones, and not every one. The table has 180,000 or so clones, roughly 50% seen once. This sample is part of a study of CD8+ T cells in alopecia areata. The chain is built from TRBV5-6 and TRBJ2-5; 11 positions match TRBD2. The clonotype was recovered from a human donor with alopecia areata. The sample was CD8+ T cells sorted from blood, taken at week 24, from a patient treated with tofacitinib. CDR3 region: CASSSPQLAGDQETQYF. As DNA, the CDR3 is TGTGCCAGCAGCTCTCCACAACTAGCGGGGGACCAAGAGACCCAGTACTTC.